This T cell receptor (beta chain) was retrieved from a study of read filtering for tumor transcriptome and immune sequencing. Overall study context: Whole-transcriptome libraries were prepared after DNase treatment.

Study conclusions and caveats: IR-seq captured clonotypes deeper and more reliably than RNA-seq. The sorted CD138-negative fraction was a mixed bone marrow immune population, not purified T cells.

This clonotype was detected many times. The antigen is undetermined. In germline, CDR1 is SGHRS, CDR2 YFSETQ. CDR3 length: 15 residues. The V and J ends lost 4 bases and 10 bases, in that order; junction bases with no gene match: 12. The library was built from roughly 400 ng RNA with molecular barcoded adaptors for alpha/delta and beta/gamma chains. From the reads, TCRdb called clonotypes with MiXCR, one entry per CDR3 protein. The table has tens of thousands of distinct CDR3 sequences, roughly 20% seen once. The sequencing input was a population of CD138-negative cells sorted from bone marrow. V gene TRBV5-1 combines with J gene TRBJ2-1, with 9 positions matching TRBD2. The source is a donor at least 40 years old with multiple myeloma. The CDR3 loop is CASSATAGGPGEQFF. The CDR3 nucleotides are TGCGCCAGCAGCGCGACGGCGGGAGGGCCAGGCGAGCAGTTCTTC.